This TCR beta chain comes out of a study of chemoradiotherapy in HPV16-positive cancers. The overall study: Two HPV16-positive patients' cells yielded candidate HPV-specific clones and common motifs. Findings and limits, study-wide: Candidate HPV-specific clones and E7-related TCR motifs grew in tumor during treatment. The functional HPV-specific definition rests on just a couple of HPV16-positive patients.

Remarks on this clone: Its target is unknown.

Profiled with immunoSEQ multiplex PCR; TCRdb holds only in-frame clones, not every one. Of some 15,000 clones listed, approximately 80% are singletons. Over chemoradiotherapy, repertoires were sampled more than once. This sample was gathered from a patient who underwent chemoradiotherapy. The source is a human donor with HPV-associated anogenital cancer.

CDR3 nucleotides: TGTGCCAGCAGCCAAGATGGCGGGGCTAGCACAGATACGCAGTATTTT. Encoded protein: CASSQDGGASTDTQYF. The rearrangement uses TRBV14 and TRBJ2-3, with TRBD2 as a possible D gene (6 bases). The V gene lost 0 bases and the J gene lost 0 bases, with 10 bases spanning the gap. This CDR3 has 16 amino acids. Germline CDR1 is SGHDN and CDR2 is FVKESK.